What follows are 13 T cell receptor beta chains derived from one specimen sequenced in a study of blood T cell repertoires in COVID-19. Produced via immunoSEQ multiplex PCR; TCRdb's table is partial and in-frame only. The data hold more than 15,000 clones, with around four fifths observed a single time. Source material: peripheral blood. These receptors were obtained from a man at least 80 years old with active COVID-19.

The chain carries TRBV7-9 and TRBJ2-2; D is undetermined. With 6 bases removed from V and 7 bases from J, the gap between germline ends came to 6 bases. The CDR3 covers 11 residues. Germline V gene data show CDR1 as SEHNR and CDR2 as FQNEAQ (reference sequence). The CDR3 loop reads CASRNGGELFF. The CDR3 DNA reads as TGTGCCAGCAGAAACGGCGGGGAGCTGTTTTTT.

V and J are TRBV11-2 and TRBJ1-1; TRBD1 is a possible D gene (5 bases). Between the trimmed V and J ends, which lost 4 bases and 0 bases, there was a span of 18 bases. Germline loops: CDR1 SGHAT, CDR2 FQNNGV. CDR3 size: 17 residues. The CDR3 DNA follows: TGTGCCAGCAGCTCCCAAGCCCTTGAGACAGTGAACACTGAAGCTTTCTTT. Encoded protein: CASSSQALETVNTEAFF.

The chain employs TRBV19 and TRBJ1-5; D gene ambiguous. Per the germline V gene, CDR1 is LNHDA and CDR2 is SQIVND (reference sequence). The CDR3 sequence is 12 residues long. The V gene lost 7 bases and the J gene lost 3 bases, with 7 bases spanning the gap. The CDR3: CASNLSNQPQHF. CDR3 sequence (DNA): TGTGCCAGTAACCTATCCAATCAGCCCCAGCATTTT. Full variable domain (rest looked up from reference TRBV19 and TRBJ1-5): DGGITQSPKYLFRKEGQNVTLSCEQNLNHDAMYWYRQDPGQGLRLIYYSQIVNDFQKGDIAEGYSVSREKKESFPLTVTSAQKNPTAFYLCASNLSNQPQHFGDGTRLSIL.

The chain has TRBV5-1 and TRBJ2-7; 9 positions agree with TRBD1. With 7 bases clipped from V and 3 bases from J, the junction kept 8 bases outside the gene matches. The germline gives CDR1 SGHRS, CDR2 YFSETQ. CDR3 length: 14 amino acids. CDR3 in amino acids: CASGTGGSVYEQYF. The CDR3 DNA is TGCGCCAGCGGCACAGGGGGCTCGGTCTACGAGCAGTACTTC.

The CDR3: CASSSVITGAKNIQYF. CDR3 nucleotide sequence: TGTGCCAGCAGCTCCGTTATTACGGGAGCCAAAAACATTCAGTACTTC. This chain connects TRBV7-2 to TRBJ2-4; D unresolved. The ends were cut back, 4 bases at V and 0 bases at J, with 13 bases in the middle. This CDR3 has 16 residues. Germline CDR1 is SGHTA and CDR2 is FQGNSA.

The V and J genes are TRBV27 and TRBJ2-7, with 9 positions matching TRBD2. CDR1 is MNHEY and CDR2 is SMNVEV in the germline V gene (reference sequence). Losses at the gene ends were 4 bases for V and 2 bases for J; bases not matched to a gene: 6. The CDR3 length is 15 residues. The CDR3 sequence is CASSWAGTSTYEQYF. The CDR3 DNA follows: TGTGCCAGCAGTTGGGCCGGGACTAGCACCTACGAGCAGTACTTC.

This clone has more than one count but fewer than ten. The chain combines TRBV29-1 with TRBJ2-2; 7 positions match TRBD1. Germline V gene sequence: CDR1 SQVTM, CDR2 ANQGSEA. With V trimmed by 4 bases and J by 5 bases, 7 bases remained unmatched. This CDR3 has 14 residues. CDR3 coding DNA: TGCAGCGTTGTGAAGGGGGCTCGTACCGGGGAGCTGTTTTTT. Translated: CSVVKGARTGELFF.

In DNA form, the CDR3 reads TGTGCCAGCTCACCGGGAGGGAATGAGCAGTTCTTC. Translated, it gives CASSPGGNEQFF. The rearrangement joins TRBV18 to TRBJ2-1; TRBD2 agrees at 7 bases. Germline loops: CDR1 KGHSH, CDR2 LQKENI. Losses at the gene ends were 3 bases for V and 7 bases for J; bases not matched to a gene: 0. The length of the CDR3 is 12 residues.

The chain recombines TRBV2 with TRBJ2-5; 9 bases fit TRBD2. With V trimmed by 4 bases and J by 5 bases, 5 bases remained unmatched. Germline V lookup: CDR1 SNHLY, CDR2 FYNNEI. CDR3 size: 14 residues. The CDR3 loop reads CASSVLAGVETQYF. The CDR3 nucleotides are TGTGCCAGCAGTGTGTTAGCGGGGGTGGAGACCCAGTACTTC.

This chain connects TRBV5-1 to TRBJ2-3; 8 bases line up with TRBD1. J was trimmed by 3 bases and V by 0 bases; bases with no gene match: 6. CDR3 size: 16 residues. CDR1 and CDR2 from the germline V gene are SGHRS and YFSETQ. The CDR3 reads CASSLGVRGRTDTQYF. For the CDR3, the DNA is TGCGCCAGCAGCTTGGGTGTCAGGGGGCGAACAGATACGCAGTATTTT.

The rearrangement joins TRBV18 to TRBJ2-7; 10 bases match TRBD2. Germline CDR1 is KGHSH and CDR2 is LQKENI. This CDR3 comprises 15 residues. V trimming: 2 bases; J trimming: 6 bases; junction bases outside the gene matches: 7. The CDR3 DNA follows: TGTGCCAGCTCACCAATCAGCGGGAGGGATGGCGAGCAGTACTTC. It encodes CASSPISGRDGEQYF.

This chain connects TRBV4-3 to TRBJ2-7, with 10 bases identical to TRBD1. V lost 1 base and J lost 3; bases outside the gene matches: 6. The CDR3 has 16 amino acids. Germline V lookup: CDR1 LGHNA, CDR2 YSLEER. The CDR3, as DNA: TGCGCCAGCAGCCAAGTCCGGGACAGGGGATACTACGAGCAGTACTTC. Protein: CASSQVRDRGYYEQYF.

V is TRBV2 and J is TRBJ2-5; 10 nucleotides agree with TRBD1. Germline CDR1 is SNHLY and CDR2 is FYNNEI. This CDR3 region has 15 residues. Trimming removed 7 bases from V and 4 bases from J; junction bases left unmatched: 9. The CDR3 bases are TGTGCCAGCAAAGAGGACAGGGGGTTGGGAGAGACCCAGTACTTC. This translates into CASKEDRGLGETQYF.